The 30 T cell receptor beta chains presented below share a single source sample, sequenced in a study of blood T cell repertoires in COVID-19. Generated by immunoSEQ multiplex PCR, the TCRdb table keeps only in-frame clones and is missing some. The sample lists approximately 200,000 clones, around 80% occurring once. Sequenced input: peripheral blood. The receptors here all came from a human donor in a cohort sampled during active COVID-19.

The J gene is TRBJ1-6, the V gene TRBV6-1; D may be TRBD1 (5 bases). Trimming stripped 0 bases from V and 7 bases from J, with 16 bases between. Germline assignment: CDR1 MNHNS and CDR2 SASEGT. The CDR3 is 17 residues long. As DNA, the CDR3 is TGTGCCAGCAGTGAAGCGCGCAGGACAAGGGGCAATTCACCCCTCCACTTT. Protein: CASSEARRTRGNSPLHF.

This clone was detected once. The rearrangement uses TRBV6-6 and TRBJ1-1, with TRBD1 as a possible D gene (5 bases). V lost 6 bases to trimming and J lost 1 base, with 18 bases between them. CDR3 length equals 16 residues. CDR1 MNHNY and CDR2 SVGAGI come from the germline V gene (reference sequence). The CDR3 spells CASRQSGNWANTEAFF. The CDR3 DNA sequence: TGTGCCAGCAGACAATCAGGGAATTGGGCGAACACTGAAGCTTTCTTT.

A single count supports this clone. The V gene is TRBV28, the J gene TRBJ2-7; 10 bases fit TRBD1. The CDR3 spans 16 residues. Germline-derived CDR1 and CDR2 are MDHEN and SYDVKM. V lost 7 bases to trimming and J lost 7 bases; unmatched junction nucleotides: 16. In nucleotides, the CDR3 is TGTGCCAGCACCCTGACCCAGACAGGGGGCTCAGCGGAGCAGTACTTC. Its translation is CASTLTQTGGSAEQYF.

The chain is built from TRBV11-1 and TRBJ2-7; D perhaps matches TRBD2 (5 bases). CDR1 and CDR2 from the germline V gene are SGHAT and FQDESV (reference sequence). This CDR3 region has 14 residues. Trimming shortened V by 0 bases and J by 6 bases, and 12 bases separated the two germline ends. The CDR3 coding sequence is TGTGCCAGCAGCTTAGCGTGGGAGTGGGGCGAGCAGTACTTC. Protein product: CASSLAWEWGEQYF.

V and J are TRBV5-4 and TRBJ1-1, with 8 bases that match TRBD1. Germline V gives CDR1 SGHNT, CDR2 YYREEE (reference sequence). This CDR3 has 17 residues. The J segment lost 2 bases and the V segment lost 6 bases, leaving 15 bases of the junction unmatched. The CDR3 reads CASTRTGIGAGNTEAFF. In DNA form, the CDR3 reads TGTGCCAGCACCCGGACAGGGATTGGGGCTGGTAACACTGAAGCTTTCTTT. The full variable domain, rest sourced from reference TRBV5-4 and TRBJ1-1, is ETGVTQSPTHLIKTRGQQVTLRCSSQSGHNTVSWYQQALGQGPQFIFQYYREEENGRGNFPPRFSGLQFPNYSSELNVNALELDDSALYLCASTRTGIGAGNTEAFFGQGTRLTVV.

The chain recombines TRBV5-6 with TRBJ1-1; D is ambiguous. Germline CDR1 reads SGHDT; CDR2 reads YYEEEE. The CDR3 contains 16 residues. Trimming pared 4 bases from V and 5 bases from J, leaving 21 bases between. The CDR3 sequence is CASSPSPFIRRTEAFF. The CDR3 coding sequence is TGTGCCAGCAGCCCCTCCCCGTTTATACGGAGGACTGAAGCTTTCTTT.

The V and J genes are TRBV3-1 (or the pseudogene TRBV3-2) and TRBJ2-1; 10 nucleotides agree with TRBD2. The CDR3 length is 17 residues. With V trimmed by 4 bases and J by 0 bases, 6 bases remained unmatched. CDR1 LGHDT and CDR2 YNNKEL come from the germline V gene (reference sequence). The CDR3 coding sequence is TGTGCCAGCAGCCCAGGGACTAGCGCTCACTCCTACAATGAGCAGTTCTTC. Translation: CASSPGTSAHSYNEQFF.

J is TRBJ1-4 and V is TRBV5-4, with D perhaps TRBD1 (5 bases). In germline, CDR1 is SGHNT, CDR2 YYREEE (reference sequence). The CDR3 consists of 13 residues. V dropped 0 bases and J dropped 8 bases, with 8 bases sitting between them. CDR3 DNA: TGTGCCAGCAGCTTGGGGACACAGGAAAAACTGTTTTTT. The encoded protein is CASSLGTQEKLFF.

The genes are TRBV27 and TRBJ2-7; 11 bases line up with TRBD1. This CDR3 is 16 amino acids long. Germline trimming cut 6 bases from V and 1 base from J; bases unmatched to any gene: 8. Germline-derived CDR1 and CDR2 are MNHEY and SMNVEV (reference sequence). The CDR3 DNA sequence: TGTGCCAGCAGACGGACAGGGGGCTTTGGATCCTACGAGCAGTACTTC. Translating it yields CASRRTGGFGSYEQYF.

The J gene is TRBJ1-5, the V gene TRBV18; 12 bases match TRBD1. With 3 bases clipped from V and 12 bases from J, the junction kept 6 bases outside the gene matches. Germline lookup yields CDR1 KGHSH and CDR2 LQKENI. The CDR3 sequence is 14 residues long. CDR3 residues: CASSPGTGGAIQHF. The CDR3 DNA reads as TGTGCCAGCTCACCGGGGACAGGGGGCGCGATCCAGCATTTT.

CDR3 amino acids: CASSPYTGATEAFF. The CDR3 bases are TGTGCCAGCAGTCCATATACAGGGGCCACTGAAGCTTTCTTT. The chain employs TRBV27 and TRBJ1-1; 7 bases align to TRBD1. V lost 5 bases and J lost 4; bases outside the gene matches: 7. Germline V gene data show CDR1 as MNHEY and CDR2 as SMNVEV (reference sequence). CDR3 length equals 14 residues.

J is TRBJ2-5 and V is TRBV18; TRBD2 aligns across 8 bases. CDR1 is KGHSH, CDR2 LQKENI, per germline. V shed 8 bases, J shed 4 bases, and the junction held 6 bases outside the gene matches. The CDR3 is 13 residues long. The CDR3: CASTPGLGETQYF. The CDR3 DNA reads TGTGCCAGCACTCCGGGACTAGGAGAGACCCAGTACTTC.

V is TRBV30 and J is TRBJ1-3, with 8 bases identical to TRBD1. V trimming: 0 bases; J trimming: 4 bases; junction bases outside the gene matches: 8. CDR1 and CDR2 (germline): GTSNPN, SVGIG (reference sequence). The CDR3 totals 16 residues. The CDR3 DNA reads TGTGCCTGGAGTGTAGGCCCAGGGGGCGCAGGAAACACCATATATTTT. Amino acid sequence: CAWSVGPGGAGNTIYF. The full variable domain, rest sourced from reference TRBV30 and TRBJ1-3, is SQTIHQWPATLVQPVGSPLSLECTVEGTSNPNLYWYRQAAGRGLQLLFYSVGIGQISSEVPQNLSASRPQDRQFILSSKKLLLSDSGFYLCAWSVGPGGAGNTIYFGEGSWLTVV.

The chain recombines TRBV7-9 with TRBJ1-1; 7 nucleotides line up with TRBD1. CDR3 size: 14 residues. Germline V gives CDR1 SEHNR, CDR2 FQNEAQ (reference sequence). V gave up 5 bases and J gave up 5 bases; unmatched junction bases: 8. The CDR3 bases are TGTGCCAGCAGCCTTACGACAGGGCGTACTGAAGCTTTCTTT. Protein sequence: CASSLTTGRTEAFF. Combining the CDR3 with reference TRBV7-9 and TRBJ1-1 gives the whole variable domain DTGVSQNPRHKITKRGQNVTFRCDPISEHNRLYWYRQTLGQGPEFLTYFQNEAQLEKSRLLSDRFSAERPKGSFSTLEIQRTEQGDSAMYLCASSLTTGRTEAFFGQGTRLTVV.

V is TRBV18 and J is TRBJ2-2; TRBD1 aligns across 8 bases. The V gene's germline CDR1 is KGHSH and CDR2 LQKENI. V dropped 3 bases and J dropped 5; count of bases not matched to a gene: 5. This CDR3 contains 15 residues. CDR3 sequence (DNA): TGTGCCAGCTCACCCGGACAGGGCCAAACCGGGGAGCTGTTTTTT. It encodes CASSPGQGQTGELFF.

CDR3 in DNA: TGTGCCAGCTCGCCTAGAGGACTAGCAGTCTATGAGCAGTTCTTC. The encoded protein is CASSPRGLAVYEQFF. The chain is built from TRBV18 and TRBJ2-1, with 8 bases lining up with TRBD2. Trimming took 6 bases from V and 8 from J; bases not matched to a gene: 12. The CDR3 loop spans 15 amino acids. Germline V gene data show CDR1 as KGHSH and CDR2 as LQKENI.

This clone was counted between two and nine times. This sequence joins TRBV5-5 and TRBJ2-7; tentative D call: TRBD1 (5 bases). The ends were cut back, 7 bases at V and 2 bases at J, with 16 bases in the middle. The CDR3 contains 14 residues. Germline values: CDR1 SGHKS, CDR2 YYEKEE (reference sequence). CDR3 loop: CASSTVPGPYEQYF. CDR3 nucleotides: TGTGCCAGCTCGACGGTCCCAGGGCCCTACGAGCAGTACTTC.

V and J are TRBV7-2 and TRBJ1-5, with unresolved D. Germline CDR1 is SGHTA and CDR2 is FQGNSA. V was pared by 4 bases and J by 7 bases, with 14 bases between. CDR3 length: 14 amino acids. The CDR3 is CASSSLGPDQPQHF. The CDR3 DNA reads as TGTGCCAGCAGCTCATTGGGCCCAGACCAGCCCCAGCATTTT. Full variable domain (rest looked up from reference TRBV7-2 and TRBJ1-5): GAGVSQSPSNKVTEKGKDVELRCDPISGHTALYWYRQSLGQGLEFLIYFQGNSAPDKSGLPSDRFSAERTGGSVSTLTIQRTQQEDSAVYLCASSSLGPDQPQHFGDGTRLSIL.

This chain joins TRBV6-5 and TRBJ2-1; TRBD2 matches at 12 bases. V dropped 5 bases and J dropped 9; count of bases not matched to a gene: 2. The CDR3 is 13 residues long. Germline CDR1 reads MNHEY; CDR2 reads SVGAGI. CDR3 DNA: TGTGCCAGCAGTCCGGGACTAGCGGGTGAGCAGTTCTTC. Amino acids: CASSPGLAGEQFF.

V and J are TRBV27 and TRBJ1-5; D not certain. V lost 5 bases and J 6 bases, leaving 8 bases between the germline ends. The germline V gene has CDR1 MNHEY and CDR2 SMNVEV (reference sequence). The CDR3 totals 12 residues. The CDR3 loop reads CASSLLGQPQHF. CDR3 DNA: TGTGCCAGCAGTCTCCTCGGTCAGCCCCAGCATTTT.

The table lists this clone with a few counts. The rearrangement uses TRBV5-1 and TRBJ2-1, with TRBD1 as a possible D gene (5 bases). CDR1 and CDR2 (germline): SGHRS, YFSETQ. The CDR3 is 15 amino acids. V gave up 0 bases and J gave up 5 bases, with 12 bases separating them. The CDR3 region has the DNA TGCGCCAGCAGCTTGGGACCCTCAGGGAACAATGAGCAGTTCTTC. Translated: CASSLGPSGNNEQFF.

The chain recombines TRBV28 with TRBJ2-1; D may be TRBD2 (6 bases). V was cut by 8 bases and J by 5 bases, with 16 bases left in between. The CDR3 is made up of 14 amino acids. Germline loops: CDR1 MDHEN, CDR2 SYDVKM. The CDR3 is CASLLGGPHNEQFF. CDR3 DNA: TGTGCCAGCCTGCTGGGGGGACCCCACAATGAGCAGTTCTTC.

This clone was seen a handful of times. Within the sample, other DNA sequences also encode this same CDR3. CDR3 DNA sequence: TGTGCCAGCAGTTTCGGGCAGGGCCATCAGCCCCAGCATTTT. It specifies CASSFGQGHQPQHF. The genes are TRBV27 and TRBJ1-5, with D perhaps TRBD1 (5 bases). The V and J ends lost 3 bases and 5 bases respectively, with 11 bases between them. The germline gives CDR1 MNHEY, CDR2 SMNVEV (reference sequence). CDR3 length equals 14 residues.

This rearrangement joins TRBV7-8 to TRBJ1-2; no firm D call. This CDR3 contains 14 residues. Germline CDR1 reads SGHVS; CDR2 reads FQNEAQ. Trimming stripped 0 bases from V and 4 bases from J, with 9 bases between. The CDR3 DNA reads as TGTGCCAGCAGCTTAGCGTTAACAGCCTATGGCTACACCTTC. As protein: CASSLALTAYGYTF. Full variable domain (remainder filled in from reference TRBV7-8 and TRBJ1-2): GAGVSQSPRYKVAKRGQDVALRCDPISGHVSLFWYQQALGQGPEFLTYFQNEAQLDKSGLPSDRFFAERPEGSVSTLKIQRTQQEDSAVYLCASSLALTAYGYTFGSGTRLTVV.

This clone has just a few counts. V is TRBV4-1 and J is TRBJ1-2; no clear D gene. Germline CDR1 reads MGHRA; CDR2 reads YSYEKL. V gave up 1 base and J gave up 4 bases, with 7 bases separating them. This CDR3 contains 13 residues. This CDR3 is CASSQASFYGYTF. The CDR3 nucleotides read TGCGCCAGCAGCCAAGCGAGCTTCTATGGCTACACCTTC.

The CDR3 region is CASSLRPSGSYEQYF. The CDR3, as DNA: TGTGCCAGCAGCTTACGGCCTAGCGGTTCCTACGAGCAGTACTTC. This chain uses TRBV11-2 with TRBJ2-7; 7 bases are shared with TRBD2. The CDR3 totals 15 residues. Germline values: CDR1 SGHAT, CDR2 FQNNGV. Trimming took 2 bases from V and 1 from J; bases not matched to a gene: 5.

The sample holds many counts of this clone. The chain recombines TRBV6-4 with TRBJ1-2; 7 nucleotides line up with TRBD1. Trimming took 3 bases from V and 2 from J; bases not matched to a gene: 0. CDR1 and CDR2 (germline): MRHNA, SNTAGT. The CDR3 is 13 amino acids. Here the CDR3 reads CASSEQGNYGYTF. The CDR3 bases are TGTGCCAGCAGTGAACAGGGGAACTATGGCTACACCTTC.

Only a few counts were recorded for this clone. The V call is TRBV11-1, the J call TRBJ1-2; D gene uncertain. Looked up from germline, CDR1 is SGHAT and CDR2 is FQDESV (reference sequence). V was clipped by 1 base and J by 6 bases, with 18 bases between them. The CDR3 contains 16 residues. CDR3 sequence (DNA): TGTGCCAGCAGCTTAGGGGAGGAGACCCGACGACATGGCTACACCTTC. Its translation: CASSLGEETRRHGYTF.

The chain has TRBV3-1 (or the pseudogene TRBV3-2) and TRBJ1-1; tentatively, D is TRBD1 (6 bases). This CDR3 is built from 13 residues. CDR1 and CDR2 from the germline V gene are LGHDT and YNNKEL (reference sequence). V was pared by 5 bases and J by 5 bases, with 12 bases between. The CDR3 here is CASSNRQATEAFF. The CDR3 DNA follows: TGTGCCAGCAGCAACAGACAGGCAACTGAAGCTTTCTTT.

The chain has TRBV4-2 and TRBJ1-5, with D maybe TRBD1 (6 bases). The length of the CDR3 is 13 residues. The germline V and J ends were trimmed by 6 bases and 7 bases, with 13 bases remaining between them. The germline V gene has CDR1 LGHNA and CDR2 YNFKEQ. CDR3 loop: CASSREGGQPQHF. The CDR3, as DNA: TGTGCCAGCAGTCGGGAAGGGGGACAGCCCCAGCATTTT.